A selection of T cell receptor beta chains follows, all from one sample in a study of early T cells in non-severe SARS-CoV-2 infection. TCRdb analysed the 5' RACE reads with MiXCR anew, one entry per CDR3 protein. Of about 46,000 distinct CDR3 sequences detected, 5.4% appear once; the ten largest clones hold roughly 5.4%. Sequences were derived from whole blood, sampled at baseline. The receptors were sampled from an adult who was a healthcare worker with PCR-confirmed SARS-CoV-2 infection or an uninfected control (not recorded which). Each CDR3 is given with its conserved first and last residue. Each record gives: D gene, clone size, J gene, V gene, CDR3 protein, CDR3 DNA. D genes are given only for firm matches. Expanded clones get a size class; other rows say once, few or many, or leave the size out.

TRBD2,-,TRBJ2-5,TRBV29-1,CSVPLQRRGETQYF,TGCAGCGTACCGCTCCAACGGCGGGGGGAGACCCAGTACTTC
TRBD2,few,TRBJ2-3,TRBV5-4,CASSFRTSVPGDTQYF,TGTGCCAGCAGCTTCCGGACTAGCGTTCCCGGAGATACGCAGTATTTT
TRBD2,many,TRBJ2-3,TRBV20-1,CSASSGTSGTDTQYF,TGCAGTGCTAGCTCCGGGACTAGCGGCACAGATACGCAGTATTTT
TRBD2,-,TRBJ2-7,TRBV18,CASSNLPTSGRDASEQYF,TGTGCCAGCTCAAATCTTCCGACTAGCGGGAGAGATGCATCCGAGCAGTACTTC
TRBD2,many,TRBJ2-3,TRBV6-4,CASSDSGTSGTDTQYF,TGTGCCAGCAGTGACTCCGGGACTAGCGGCACAGATACGCAGTATTTT
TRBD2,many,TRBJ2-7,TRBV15,CATSRVGLDNEQYF,TGTGCCACCAGCAGAGTGGGACTAGACAACGAGCAGTACTTC
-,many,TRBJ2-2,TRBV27,CASSLFAPGELFF,TGTGCCAGCAGTTTATTTGCCCCCGGGGAGCTGTTTTTT
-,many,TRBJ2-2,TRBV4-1,CASSQVFGVVSGELFF,TGCGCCAGCAGCCAAGTATTCGGTGTGGTGAGCGGGGAGCTGTTTTTT
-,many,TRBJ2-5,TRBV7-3,CASSLNDGFQETQYF,TGTGCCAGCAGCTTAAATGACGGATTCCAAGAGACCCAGTACTTC
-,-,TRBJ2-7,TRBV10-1,CASRAAKEQAEQYF,TGCGCCAGCCGCGCAGCAAAGGAACAGGCCGAGCAGTACTTC
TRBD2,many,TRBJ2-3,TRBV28,CASSFSAGADPSTDTQYF,TGTGCCAGCAGTTTCAGCGCGGGAGCGGACCCTAGCACAGATACGCAGTATTTT
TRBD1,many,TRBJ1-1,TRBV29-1,CSVEHRDRNTEAFF,TGCAGCGTTGAACACCGGGACAGGAACACTGAAGCTTTCTTT
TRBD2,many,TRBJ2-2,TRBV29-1,CSVEDPASGNTGELFF,TGCAGCGTTGAAGATCCCGCTAGCGGGAACACCGGGGAGCTGTTTTTT
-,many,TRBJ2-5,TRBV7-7,CASNIQETQYF,TGTGCCAGCAACATACAAGAGACCCAGTACTTC
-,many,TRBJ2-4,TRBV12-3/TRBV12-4,CASSLSQGSIQYF,TGTGCCAGCAGTTTGTCTCAGGGGAGCATTCAGTACTTC
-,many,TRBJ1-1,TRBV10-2,CASSEQANTEAFF,TGCGCCAGCAGTGAACAGGCGAACACTGAAGCTTTCTTT
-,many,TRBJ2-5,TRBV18,CASSPDQETQYF,TGTGCCAGCTCACCAGACCAAGAGACCCAGTACTTC
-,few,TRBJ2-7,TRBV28,CASSPGTQTSEQYF,TGTGCCAGCAGCCCCGGGACCCAGACGAGCGAGCAGTACTTC
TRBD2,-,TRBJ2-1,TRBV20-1,CSARDPSGSRGNEQFF,TGCAGTGCTAGAGATCCTAGCGGGAGCAGGGGGAATGAGCAGTTCTTC
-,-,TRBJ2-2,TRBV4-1,CASSQEGQSAGELFF,TGCGCCAGCAGCCAAGAAGGGCAATCTGCCGGGGAGCTGTTTTTT
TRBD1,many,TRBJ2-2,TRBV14,CASSQLPPGTAATGELFF,TGTGCCAGCAGCCAACTCCCTCCAGGGACAGCGGCCACCGGGGAGCTGTTTTTT
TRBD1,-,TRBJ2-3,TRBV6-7,CASSRQGAREDTQYF,TGTGCCAGCAGTAGACAGGGGGCTCGGGAAGATACGCAGTATTTT
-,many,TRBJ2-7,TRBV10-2,CASSDAGLDYEQYF,TGCGCCAGCAGTGACGCGGGACTTGACTACGAGCAGTACTTC
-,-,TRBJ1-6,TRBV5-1,CASSLVGTKDSPLHF,TGCGCCAGCAGCTTGGTCGGGACGAAAGATTCACCCCTCCACTTT
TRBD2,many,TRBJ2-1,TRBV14,CASRVSGSDYNEQFF,TGTGCCAGCAGAGTTAGCGGGAGTGACTACAATGAGCAGTTCTTC
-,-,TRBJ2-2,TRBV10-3,CAISAVGNTGELFF,TGTGCCATCTCCGCGGTAGGGAACACCGGGGAGCTGTTTTTT
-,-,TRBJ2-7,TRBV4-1,CASSQVESYDYEQYF,TGCGCCAGCAGCCAAGTAGAGTCTTACGACTACGAGCAGTACTTC
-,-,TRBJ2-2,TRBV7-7,CASSPPLGEDTGELFF,TGTGCTAGCAGCCCGCCCCTAGGGGAGGACACCGGGGAGCTGTTTTTT
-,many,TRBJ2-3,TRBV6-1,CASKRSEGTDTQYF,TGTGCCAGCAAGCGGAGTGAGGGAACAGATACGCAGTATTTT
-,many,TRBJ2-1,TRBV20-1,CSARVRASSYNEQFF,TGCAGTGCCAGGGTACGGGCTAGCTCCTACAATGAGCAGTTCTTC
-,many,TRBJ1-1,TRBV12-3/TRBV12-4,CASSPRANTEAFF,TGTGCCAGCAGTCCCCGAGCGAACACTGAAGCTTTCTTT